The 3 T cell receptor beta chains given below trace back to one sample, sequenced in a study of CD8 T cells in ankylosing spondylitis. TCRdb used MiXCR to reprocess the 5' RACE reads, holding one entry per CDR3 protein. This sample carries some 700,000 distinct CDR3 sequences, about 20% of them seen once, and the ten largest clones take roughly a fifth. Their antigen targets remain unknown. Study outcomes and limitations: Several highly homologous variants made up a TCR beta motif, and this motif appeared characteristic of ankylosing spondylitis blood.

Sequencing was carried out using blood, either unsorted or a sorted T cell fraction (not recorded which). Receptors originate from a male donor with ankylosing spondylitis.

Ten or more counts support this clonotype. This chain uses TRBV12-3 or TRBV12-4 with TRBJ1-1, with D possibly TRBD1 on 5 matching bases. V shed 3 bases and J shed 6 bases, with 8 bases lying between them. This CDR3 is 12 amino acids long. CDR3 amino acids: CASSFGDSEAFF. CDR3 in DNA: TGTGCCAGCAGTTTCGGGGACTCTGAAGCTTTCTTT.

The J gene is TRBJ2-1, the V gene TRBV11-2; D perhaps matches TRBD2 (5 bases). The germline gives CDR1 SGHAT, CDR2 FQNNGV. The CDR3 extends over 15 amino acids. V lost 5 bases to trimming and J lost 4 bases, with 15 bases between them. CDR3 region: CASSDPRTDYNEQFF. DNA of the CDR3: TGTGCCAGCAGCGACCCCCGGACTGATTACAATGAGCAGTTCTTC.

The chain combines TRBV20-1 with TRBJ2-1; 11 bases are shared with TRBD2. Germline CDR1 is DFQATT and CDR2 is SNEGSKA (reference sequence). The CDR3 consists of 20 residues. Trimming at V came to 4 bases and at J to 0 bases, leaving 17 bases not matched to a gene. CDR3 sequence: CSANSMVASGRSYSYNEQFF. CDR3 DNA: TGCAGTGCTAACTCTATGGTCGCTAGCGGGAGGTCTTACTCCTACAATGAGCAGTTCTTC.